This record concerns one T cell receptor beta chain sequence. This clone was seen only once. What this receptor recognizes is not known. No base-level quality is on record; no much larger clone is a single base apart. Enrolling through a virtual design, the prospective study's participants ranged in age from roughly 18 to 90 years and lived across more than 20 United States geographic areas. Cohort assignment in the prospective study relied on participant-reported clinical history from a screening survey and a study questionnaire. Mobile phlebotomists in the prospective study collected whole blood, serum and a nasopharyngeal or oropharyngeal swab from every participant. Over a roughly 2-month period, participants in the prospective study had the option of providing additional blood draws and questionnaires. Blood samples from the prospective study were shipped frozen or at room temperature prior to DNA extraction.

The CDR3, cysteine through phenylalanine, is 13 amino acids long. Only the CDR3 part of the read is kept: 39 bases, read in frame from the first base. V and J are truncated by 8 bases and 4 bases respectively, leaving an intervening sequence of 12 bases. Via the germline V gene, CDR1 is MNHEY and CDR2 SVGAGI. The data were obtained in a study of blood T cell repertoires in COVID-19 (TCRdb year 2020). For the wider study: The collaborator samples originated in the United States, Italy and Spain and spanned the acute and convalescent phases of COVID-19. The prospective study material was composed of cDNA or gDNA derived from T cells, B-cell-depleted T cells, or PBMCs. Subjects who had been exposed to COVID-19, were actively infected with it, or had recovered from it provided the deeply sampled blood TCRbeta repertoires that made up the dataset. The repertoires were made available in a free public database intended to serve as a resource for research on the immune response to SARS-CoV-2. The samples were drawn from two sources: the first 160 participants of the ongoing ImmuneRACE study, and 1,000 to 1,500 subjects contributed by 6 global collaborators. A de-identified subject ID, COVID-19 status, age in years and sex were almost always included in the sample metadata. Where available, HLA class I and class II types were taken from metadata supplied by the sample provider and were not determined by assay-based typing.

The immunoSEQ Assay, a bias-controlled multiplex PCR, was used to amplify TCRbeta CDR3 regions from genomic DNA. In the source study's methods: The number of nucleated cells in each sample was estimated from the amplification of reference gene primers within the assay. To quantify the absolute abundance of each unique TCRbeta CDR3 rearrangement, sequence reads were collapsed and filtered. Productive Simpson clonality was computed per sample as the square root of Simpson's diversity index over productive rearrangements. TCRdb stores this immuneACCESS table with in-frame sequences only. Part of the clones is absent; in the studies checked, under half of the shortfall reflects unresolved V genes, and no reason is known for the rest. The V and J calls and the clone size are those of that table, but D and trimming were determined from the DNA. The sample table shows over 350,000 clones, and about 85% are seen once. Of the sample, nearly 2% is held by the ten largest clones.

Overall study outcomes, separate from this receptor: The amount of clinical and demographic metadata varied by source and participant and was provided uncurated.

The TCR sequence derives from a woman aged 18-29 years with acute COVID-19. The rearrangement combines TRBV6-5 with TRBJ1-3, and TRBD1 may be the D gene, going by 6 matching bases. The sample taken for sequencing was PBMCs or T cells enriched from blood (not recorded which). The sequenced DNA: TGTGCCAGCGGAACAGGGTCCGGAAACACCATATATTTT. Its coded protein is CASGTGSGNTIYF.